The rows below give T cell receptor beta chains drawn from one sample of a study of shared T cell receptors in the human thymus. Using immunoSEQ multiplex PCR, the repertoire was profiled, and TCRdb retains in-frame clones only, with some absent. The sample lists under 450,000 clones, approximately 95% occurring once. Specimen: thymocytes. These receptors originate from a human donor. Each CDR3 is given with its conserved first and last residue. The D gene is left open where the match is weak. Size values are once, few and many counts, or a class for expanded clones, and some rows have none.

once	-	TRBV28	TRBJ2-7	CASSFGGVPLYEQYF	TGTGCCAGCAGTTTTGGAGGGGTACCACTCTACGAGCAGTACTTC
-	-	TRBV28	TRBJ1-2	CACKGDQANYGYTF	TGTGCCTGCAAGGGGGATCAAGCTAACTATGGCTACACCTTC
-	TRBD2	TRBV19	TRBJ2-7	CASSTKSAGGMSYEQYF	TGTGCCAGTAGTACTAAATCAGCGGGAGGGATGTCCTACGAGCAGTACTTC
few	-	TRBV27	TRBJ1-5	CASSLSGNQPQHF	TGTGCCAGCAGTTTATCGGGGAATCAGCCCCAGCATTTT
-	TRBD2	TRBV6-4	TRBJ2-3	CASSDSHWTSGQRTDTQYF	TGTGCCAGCAGTGACTCTCACTGGACTAGCGGACAGAGGACAGATACGCAGTATTTT
once	TRBD1	TRBV18	TRBJ2-1	CASSPTGVSSYNEQFF	TGTGCCAGCTCCCCAACAGGGGTCAGCTCCTACAATGAGCAGTTCTTC
-	TRBD1	TRBV20-1	TRBJ2-7	CSAWTGYEQYF	TGCAGTGCTTGGACAGGGTACGAGCAGTACTTC
-	TRBD2	TRBV29-1	TRBJ2-5	CSVGCREGRETQYF	TGCAGCGTTGGGTGTCGGGAGGGCCGGGAGACCCAGTACTTC
-	TRBD1	TRBV9	TRBJ2-5	CASSGIDRGHQETQYF	TGTGCCAGCAGCGGTATCGACAGGGGGCACCAAGAGACCCAGTACTTC
-	-	TRBV28	TRBJ2-4	CASSSGSGPKNIQYF	TGTGCCAGCAGTTCCGGTAGCGGACCAAAAAACATTCAGTACTTC
-	TRBD1	TRBV5-5	TRBJ2-7	CASSPDRGNEQYF	TGTGCCAGCAGCCCGGACAGGGGGAACGAGCAGTACTTC
-	TRBD1	TRBV28	TRBJ1-2	CASSLKGADTF	TGTGCCAGCAGTTTAAAGGGGGCGGACACCTTC
-	TRBD2	TRBV29-1	TRBJ2-1	CSVTTSGRYNEQFF	TGCAGCGTAACGACTAGCGGGCGCTACAATGAGCAGTTCTTC
-	-	TRBV7-9	TRBJ1-1	CASSPKGGGNTEAFF	TGTGCCAGCAGCCCCAAGGGAGGCGGGAACACTGAAGCTTTCTTT
-	-	TRBV6-5	TRBJ2-1	CASSYGTFGSYNEQFF	TGTGCCAGCAGTTACGGGACTTTCGGCTCCTACAATGAGCAGTTCTTC
-	-	TRBV28	TRBJ2-2	CASRPSKVSKDGSCGELFF	TGTGCCAGCAGACCGAGCAAAGTCTCAAAGGACGGGAGTTGCGGGGAGCTGTTTTTT
-	-	TRBV11-2	TRBJ2-1	CASSLAEQGLGNNEQFF	TGTGCCAGCAGCTTAGCGGAACAGGGTTTGGGGAACAATGAGCAGTTCTTC
-	-	TRBV29-1	TRBJ2-7	CSVCDGQGRTEQYF	TGCAGCGTTTGTGACGGGCAGGGCAGAACGGAGCAGTACTTC
once	-	TRBV10-2	TRBJ2-5	CASGRNQETQYF	TGCGCCAGTGGGCGAAACCAAGAGACCCAGTACTTC
-	-	TRBV5-4	TRBJ2-1	CASSRNPTAIFPEQFF	TGTGCCAGCAGCCGCAACCCGACTGCAATTTTTCCTGAGCAGTTCTTC
-	TRBD1	TRBV27	TRBJ2-2	CASSTGTGSLAGRELFF	TGTGCCAGCAGTACCGGGACAGGGTCCCTCGCTGGTCGGGAGCTGTTTTTT
-	TRBD1	TRBV28	TRBJ2-2	CASSADRAYTGELFF	TGTGCCAGCAGTGCGGACAGGGCATACACCGGGGAGCTGTTTTTT
-	-	TRBV14	TRBJ2-5	CASSQGEEETQYF	TGTGCCAGCAGCCAAGGCGAGGAGGAGACCCAGTACTTC
once	-	TRBV21-1	TRBJ2-1	CASSKSWRSGRAEAINNEQFF	TGTGCCAGCAGCAAGAGTTGGCGTAGCGGGAGGGCCGAAGCTATCAACAATGAGCAGTTCTTC
-	-	TRBV9	TRBJ2-7	CASMTGVSAYEQYF	TGTGCCAGCATGACGGGGGTATCAGCCTACGAGCAGTACTTC
-	-	TRBV2	TRBJ1-1	CASSERSEAFF	TGTGCCAGCAGTGAGAGGTCTGAAGCTTTCTTT
-	TRBD2	TRBV4-1	TRBJ2-1	CASSQDPGLAGSYNEQFF	TGCGCCAGCAGCCAAGACCCTGGGCTAGCGGGATCCTACAATGAGCAGTTCTTC
-	-	TRBV4-3	TRBJ2-7	CASSQGVEKWEAHEQYF	TGCGCCAGCAGCCAAGGGGTCGAGAAGTGGGAGGCCCACGAGCAGTACTTC
-	-	TRBV7-9	TRBJ2-1	CASSSGAARPYNEQFF	TGTGCCAGCAGCTCTGGGGCGGCTCGCCCCTACAATGAGCAGTTCTTC
-	-	TRBV4-1	TRBJ2-1	CASSQVRDFSYNEQFF	TGCGCCAGCAGCCAGGTTCGGGACTTCTCCTACAATGAGCAGTTCTTC
-	-	TRBV2	TRBJ1-1	CASSLHYYREGMNTEAFF	TGTGCCAGCAGCCTACACTACTACAGGGAGGGGATGAACACTGAAGCTTTCTTT
-	-	TRBV11-3	TRBJ1-1	CASSFSLNTEAFF	TGTGCCAGCAGCTTTTCATTGAACACTGAAGCTTTCTTT
-	TRBD1	TRBV5-6	TRBJ2-7	CASSFTGAPYEQYF	TGTGCCAGCAGCTTCACAGGGGCCCCCTACGAGCAGTACTTC
-	-	TRBV5-1	TRBJ1-2	CASSLGVRAGGYTF	TGCGCCAGCAGCTTGGGGGTCAGGGCGGGTGGCTACACCTTC
-	-	TRBV19	TRBJ2-7	CASSRRFLREQYF	TGTGCCAGTAGTCGCCGATTCCTACGGGAGCAGTACTTC
-	TRBD1	TRBV14	TRBJ2-3	CASSQERPTGQGTDTQYF	TGTGCCAGCAGCCAAGAACGCCCCACGGGACAGGGGACAGATACGCAGTATTTT
-	-	TRBV7-8	TRBJ2-7	CASSPGGASYEQYF	TGTGCCAGCAGCCCGGGCGGGGCCTCCTACGAGCAGTACTTC
-	-	TRBV28	TRBJ2-3	CASWRGRTDTQYF	TGTGCCAGCTGGAGAGGGCGGACAGATACGCAGTATTTT
-	TRBD1	TRBV15	TRBJ1-4	CATSRDPSRDRVSEKLFF	TGTGCCACCAGCAGAGATCCCTCCCGGGACAGGGTTAGTGAAAAACTGTTTTTT
-	-	TRBV7-6	TRBJ2-7	CASSPRRGSYEQYF	TGTGCCAGCAGCCCCCGACGGGGCTCCTACGAGCAGTACTTC
-	-	TRBV4-1	TRBJ1-2	CASSQDVGVQGGYTF	TGCGCCAGCAGCCAAGATGTAGGGGTGCAAGGTGGCTACACCTTC
-	-	TRBV12-1	TRBJ2-3	CARPLLSTQYF	TGTGCCAGACCACTCCTGAGTACGCAGTATTTT
-	-	TRBV29-1	TRBJ2-3	CSTLGECTDTQYF	TGCAGCACCTTAGGGGAATGCACAGATACGCAGTATTTT
few	TRBD2	TRBV28	TRBJ2-1	CHTGTSGVQSSYNEQFF	TGCCATACCGGGACTAGCGGGGTACAGAGCTCCTACAATGAGCAGTTCTTC
-	TRBD1	TRBV10-3	TRBJ1-2	CAIREGQGPSYF	TGTGCCATCAGGGAGGGACAGGGACCCTCCTATTTC
-	-	TRBV27	TRBJ2-1	CASSLTRTKNNEQFF	TGTGCCAGCAGCCTAACTAGGACTAAGAACAATGAGCAGTTCTTC
-	-	TRBV4-3	TRBJ1-2	CASSQDTGTKHGYTF	TGCGCCAGCAGCCAAGATACAGGGACGAAACATGGCTACACCTTC
-	-	TRBV15	TRBJ2-7	CATSRDTRAYEQYF	TGTGCCACCAGCAGAGATACCAGGGCCTACGAGCAGTACTTC
-	TRBD1	TRBV4-2	TRBJ2-7	CASSQDWGRGSYEQYF	TGTGCCAGCAGCCAAGATTGGGGCAGGGGGTCCTACGAGCAGTACTTC
-	TRBD1	TRBV7-8	TRBJ2-7	CASSLPEELGTVLFTSSYEQYF	TGTGCCAGCAGCTTACCTGAGGAGCTAGGGACAGTCCTCTTTACCAGCTCCTACGAGCAGTACTTC
-	-	TRBV7-8	TRBJ2-2	CASSLLTARLPELFF	TGTGCCAGCAGCTTATTAACAGCCAGACTCCCGGAGCTGTTTTTT
-	-	TRBV18	TRBJ2-2	CASSPPGELFF	TGTGCCAGCTCCCCCCCGGGGGAGCTGTTTTTT
once	-	TRBV10-2	TRBJ2-5	CASSESGGRFGETQYF	TGCGCCAGCAGTGAGTCGGGGGGTCGGTTCGGAGAGACCCAGTACTTC
-	TRBD1	TRBV5-4	TRBJ1-2	CASSLSTGQGFNYGYTF	TGTGCCAGCAGCCTTTCGACTGGACAGGGATTTAACTATGGCTACACCTTC
-	-	TRBV19	TRBJ2-7	CASSTRGTAYEQYF	TGTGCCAGTAGTACACGGGGGACAGCCTACGAGCAGTACTTC
-	-	TRBV27	TRBJ2-7	CASSPNLTPSSYEQYF	TGTGCCAGCAGTCCAAACTTGACACCAAGCTCCTACGAGCAGTACTTC
-	TRBD2	TRBV28	TRBJ2-6	CASSPGAGGDSGANVLTF	TGTGCCAGCAGTCCGGGGGCGGGAGGGGACTCTGGGGCCAACGTCCTGACTTTC
-	TRBD1	TRBV2	TRBJ1-1	CASSKTGEDTEAFF	TGTGCCAGCAGTAAGACAGGGGAAGACACTGAAGCTTTCTTT
-	-	TRBV28	TRBJ2-7	CASSFEGRRTYEQYF	TGTGCCAGCAGTTTCGAGGGCAGGCGAACCTACGAGCAGTACTTC
-	-	TRBV27	TRBJ2-3	CASSHPASGIPSTDTQYF	TGTGCCAGCAGTCACCCCGCTTCGGGGATCCCTAGCACAGATACGCAGTATTTT